The present entry profiles one TCR beta chain with its context. Its antigen is unknown. The data were taken from a study of shared clonotypes between healthy human individuals. Assay: immunoSEQ multiplex PCR; the TCRdb copy retains only in-frame clones and omits some. This repertoire shows under 2.5 million clones, 85% to 95% found once; its top ten account for around 0.38%. Findings and caveats of the study: Sharing of clonotypes among donors was expected to vary with sequencing depth.

Germline-derived CDR1 and CDR2 are MDHEN and SYDVKM. Between the trimmed V and J ends, which lost 5 bases and 2 bases, there was a span of 13 bases. The CDR3 sequence is 14 residues long. Material for sequencing was naive CD4+ T cells from PBMCs. Subset denoted: CD45RA+ positively selected. This receptor was taken from a man between 18 and 35 years old in good health. Some clones in this sample may be carry-over from other donors' samples. V and J are TRBV28 and TRBJ2-7; D call uncertain. The CDR3 coding sequence is TGTGCCAGCAGTGACCCGAGGACCGCCTACGAGCAGTACTTC. Residues: CASSDPRTAYEQYF.